This T cell receptor beta chain was profiled in a study of cytomegalovirus exposure and HLA in healthy donors. Study findings and constraints: Donors belonging to an Asian-associated ancestry cluster reportedly showed fewer N-insertions in productive TCRs than the approximately 670-donor mean, according to what a later analysis found. Later on, a genetic analysis was performed. It linked a missense variant in DCLRE1C with V- and J-gene trimming of TCR beta. Because they were indistinguishable, some V segments, including TRBV6-2 and TRBV6-3, were excluded.

The PCR employed 60 Vbeta primers together with 13 Jbeta primers. Generated by immunoSEQ multiplex PCR, the TCRdb table keeps only in-frame clones and is missing some. Of around 180,000 clones listed, about 83% are singletons. This CDR3 is built from 15 residues. The V and J ends lost 7 bases and 6 bases respectively, with 18 bases between them. Germline loops: CDR1 MNHEY, CDR2 SVGAGI. As concerns this clone: Its matching antigen is unknown.

The sequencing input was PBMCs. This TCR derives from a woman aged 30 to 39 in good health and CMV-seropositive. This chain connects TRBV6-5 to TRBJ2-2; D may be TRBD1 (6 bases). In DNA, the CDR3 is TGTGCCAGCATGGACAGACCCCTGGCAGCCGGGGAGCTGTTTTTT. It codes for CASMDRPLAAGELFF.